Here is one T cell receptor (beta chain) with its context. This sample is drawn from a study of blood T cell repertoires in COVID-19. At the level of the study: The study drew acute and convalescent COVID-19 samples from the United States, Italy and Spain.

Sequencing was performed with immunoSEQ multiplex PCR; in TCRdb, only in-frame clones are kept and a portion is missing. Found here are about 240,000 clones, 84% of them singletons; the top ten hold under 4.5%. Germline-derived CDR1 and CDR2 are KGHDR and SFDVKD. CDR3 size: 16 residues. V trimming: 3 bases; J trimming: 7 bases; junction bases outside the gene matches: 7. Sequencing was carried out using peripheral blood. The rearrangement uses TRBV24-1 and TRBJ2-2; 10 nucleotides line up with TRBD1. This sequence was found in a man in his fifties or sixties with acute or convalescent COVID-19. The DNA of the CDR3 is TGTGCCACCAGTGATCCGGGACAGGGGCGTAACGGGGAGCTGTTTTTT. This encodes CATSDPGQGRNGELFF.